This is a list of T cell receptor beta chains from one sample in a study of Tregs in tolerant kidney transplant recipients. Sequencing used immunoSEQ multiplex PCR; TCRdb keeps in-frame clones, though not all of them. This sample has around 98,000 clones; 93% occur once, and the top ten carry 0.46%. Sequencing was performed on CD4+ T cells from blood, taken before the transplant. These TCRs come from a human donor who received a combined kidney and bone marrow transplant. CDR3s include the opening cysteine and the closing phenylalanine or tryptophan. A D gene is named only where the DNA matches it firmly. The listing skips clone size in some rows; elsewhere it reads once, few, many or a size class.

V gene,J gene,CDR3 length,D gene,clone size,CDR3 DNA,CDR3 protein
TRBV6-5,TRBJ2-7,14,-,once,TGTGCCAGCAGTTACCGTTCAGGGGCGGACGAGCAGTACTTC,CASSYRSGADEQYF
TRBV23-1,TRBJ2-7,17,TRBD1,once,TGCGCCAGCACTCCAACTTCCGGGGACAGGGATACCTACGAGCAGTACTTC,CASTPTSGDRDTYEQYF
TRBV6-1,TRBJ1-2,13,-,-,TGTGCCAGCAGTTCCCGGTCCGACTATGGCTACACCTTC,CASSSRSDYGYTF
TRBV9,TRBJ2-5,19,TRBD2,-,TGTGCCAGCAGCGTAGGGACAGTCCTTAGCGGGAGGTCACAAGAGACCCAGTACTTC,CASSVGTVLSGRSQETQYF
TRBV30,TRBJ1-5,15,-,-,TGTGCCTCCACGGGGCGGGGAAAGAGCAATCAGCCCCAGCATTTT,CASTGRGKSNQPQHF
TRBV4-1,TRBJ2-7,16,TRBD2,-,TGCGCCAGCAGCCCGACGCTAGCGGGAGTGTTCTACGAGCAGTACTTC,CASSPTLAGVFYEQYF
TRBV5-4,TRBJ2-2,16,-,once,TGTGCCAGCAGCTCTCATCCCGGACAGAACACCGGGGAGCTGTTTTTT,CASSSHPGQNTGELFF
TRBV7-9,TRBJ2-7,13,TRBD2,-,TGTGCCAGCAGCGGTCTAGCGGGACTCGAGCAGTACTTC,CASSGLAGLEQYF
TRBV7-3,TRBJ2-1,14,-,-,TGTGCCAGCAGCTTTGCACCTCTCTCAGGGGTGCAGTTCTTC,CASSFAPLSGVQFF
TRBV5-8,TRBJ1-6,12,TRBD1,-,TGTGCCAGCAGCCCAGGGGGTTCCCCCCTCCACTTT,CASSPGGSPLHF
TRBV9,TRBJ1-2,14,TRBD1,-,TGTGCCAGCAGCGAGAGGACAGGGGGCTATGGCTACACCTTC,CASSERTGGYGYTF
TRBV4-2,TRBJ1-6,16,-,-,TGTGCCAGCAGCCCTGATTTAGGCAGGGGAAATTCACCCCTCCACTTT,CASSPDLGRGNSPLHF
TRBV6-1,TRBJ2-1,13,-,-,TGTGCCAGCAGGGCCGGGGGTGTTGGGGATCAGTTCTTC,CASRAGGVGDQFF
TRBV10-3,TRBJ2-2,15,-,few,TGTGCCATCAGTTTAGACAGGATAAACACCGGGGAGCTGTTTTTT,CAISLDRINTGELFF
TRBV18,TRBJ1-5,14,TRBD1,-,TGTGCCAGCTCACTGGGACAGGGCGATCAGCCCCAGCATTTT,CASSLGQGDQPQHF
TRBV19,TRBJ2-2,11,-,-,TGTGCCAGTAGAAGCCCCGGGGAGCTGTTTTTT,CASRSPGELFF
TRBV19,TRBJ1-5,15,-,-,TGTGCCAGTTACCAGACGGACATGGGTAATCAGCCCCAGCATTTT,CASYQTDMGNQPQHF
TRBV28,TRBJ1-2,13,TRBD1,-,TGTGCCAGCAGGCTCCAGACAGGGGATGGCTACACCTTC,CASRLQTGDGYTF
TRBV5-6,TRBJ2-6,15,-,-,TGTGCCAGCAGCTTAGGGGGCTCTGGGGCCAACGTCCTGACTTTC,CASSLGGSGANVLTF
TRBV7-9,TRBJ2-7,13,-,-,TGTGCCAGCAGCCTGACAAGTTCCTACGAGCAGTACTTC,CASSLTSSYEQYF
TRBV29-1,TRBJ2-1,14,TRBD2,once,TGCAGCGTTGTAGGACTAGCAAGATACAATGAGCAGTTCTTC,CSVVGLARYNEQFF
TRBV6-1,TRBJ2-1,15,TRBD2,-,TGTGCCACCAGACCTAGCGGAGGGCCCGGGAATGAGCAGTTCTTC,CATRPSGGPGNEQFF
TRBV18,TRBJ2-7,14,-,-,TGTGCCAGCTCACCATTCGGCAGGGGACACGAGCAGTACTTC,CASSPFGRGHEQYF
TRBV18,TRBJ1-5,14,TRBD1,-,TGTGCCAGCTCACCAGGGACAGGGATTCAGCCCCAGCATTTT,CASSPGTGIQPQHF
TRBV25-1,TRBJ1-2,17,-,-,TGTGCCAGCAGTGACATCGAGGGGGGGGCCTTGAACTATGGCTACACCTTC,CASSDIEGGALNYGYTF
TRBV5-1,TRBJ1-5,18,TRBD1,-,TGCGCCAGCAGCTTGTCCCCTTTACAGGGGATTGACAATCAGCCCCAGCATTTT,CASSLSPLQGIDNQPQHF
TRBV11-3,TRBJ2-7,16,TRBD2,-,TGTGCCAGCAGCTTAGATGTAAGCGGGATTGCGTACGAGCAGTACTTC,CASSLDVSGIAYEQYF
TRBV11-3,TRBJ2-1,11,-,-,TGTGCCAGCAGTGGTTACTATGAGCAGTTCTTC,CASSGYYEQFF
TRBV18,TRBJ1-5,14,-,-,TGTGCCAGCTCACCACTTGCAGGGAGGGAGCCCCAGCATTTT,CASSPLAGREPQHF
TRBV7-9,TRBJ1-1,15,-,-,TGTGCCAGCAGCCTTGCGCAGGTCATGAACACTGAAGCTTTCTTT,CASSLAQVMNTEAFF
TRBV18,TRBJ1-4,15,-,-,TGTGCCAGCTCACCACAGGGACTTAGTAATGAAAAACTGTTTTTT,CASSPQGLSNEKLFF
TRBV6-5,TRBJ1-2,12,TRBD1,-,TGTGCCAGCTCGTCCAGGGGGAATGGCTACACCTTC,CASSSRGNGYTF
TRBV4-2,TRBJ2-1,17,-,-,TGTGCCAGCAGCCCGTTTAAAGGGGGACCGGTTCTTAATGAGCAGTTCTTC,CASSPFKGGPVLNEQFF
TRBV15,TRBJ2-4,15,-,once,TGTGCCACCAGCAGAGACAATTACTCCAAAAACATTCAGTACTTC,CATSRDNYSKNIQYF
TRBV19,TRBJ2-5,17,TRBD2,-,TGTGCCAGTAGTATGCGGCGGGGGACGAGGGTCCAAGAGACCCAGTACTTC,CASSMRRGTRVQETQYF
TRBV2,TRBJ2-5,15,TRBD1,-,TGTGCCAGCAGTGCCCGACAGGGGGCGGGGGAGACCCAGTACTTC,CASSARQGAGETQYF
TRBV11-2,TRBJ2-1,15,TRBD2,-,TGTGCCAGCAGCTTAAGGACTAGCTCCTACAATGAGCAGTTCTTC,CASSLRTSSYNEQFF
TRBV5-6,TRBJ2-1,13,TRBD1,-,TGTGCCAGATCCGGGACAGTCCACAATGAGCAGTTCTTC,CARSGTVHNEQFF
TRBV19,TRBJ2-3,17,TRBD2,-,TGTGCCAGTAGTATAGTGGGGGGAGTAGCGGGGTTAGATACGCAGTATTTT,CASSIVGGVAGLDTQYF
TRBV5-4,TRBJ2-1,16,-,-,TGTGCCAGCAGCCCCGTGGCGGCGGGATCCTACAATGAGCAGTTCTTC,CASSPVAAGSYNEQFF
TRBV5-1,TRBJ2-3,15,TRBD1,-,TGCGCCAGCAGCTTGGCAAGGGGGCGAACAGATACGCAGTATTTT,CASSLARGRTDTQYF
TRBV28,TRBJ1-6,14,-,-,TGTGCCAGCAGTTTACCCGGACAGTGGACACCCCTCCACTTT,CASSLPGQWTPLHF
TRBV7-8,TRBJ2-7,12,-,once,TGTGCCAGCAGCCCTGAGGACGGGGTTCGGTACTTC,CASSPEDGVRYF
TRBV11-3,TRBJ2-7,16,-,-,TGTGCCAGCAGCTCCCTTATGAAGGGGGTTCCCTACGAGCAGTACTTC,CASSSLMKGVPYEQYF
TRBV30,TRBJ1-1,14,-,once,TGTGCCTGGAGTGTAACCCGGAGTAACACTGAAGCTTTCTTT,CAWSVTRSNTEAFF
TRBV7-3,TRBJ2-4,16,TRBD2,-,TGTGCCAGCAGCTTAACGTTGGCGGGGGTCAAAAACATTCAGTACTTC,CASSLTLAGVKNIQYF
TRBV18,TRBJ2-7,15,TRBD2,-,TGTGCCAGCTCACCAGCGCGGGAGGGCCGGTTCGAGCAGTACTTC,CASSPAREGRFEQYF
TRBV18,TRBJ1-1,17,TRBD1,-,TGTGCCAGCTCACCACCGGGACAGGGGAGGCGGAACACTGAAGCTTTCTTT,CASSPPGQGRRNTEAFF
TRBV6-5,TRBJ1-1,15,-,-,TGTGCCAGCAGTTACTCCAAACAGGGCGGCACTGAAGCTTTCTTT,CASSYSKQGGTEAFF
TRBV7-2,TRBJ2-7,17,-,-,TGTGCCAGCAGCCCACCCGACAGCCCAAAAAGAAGCTACGAGCAGTACTTC,CASSPPDSPKRSYEQYF
TRBV6-5,TRBJ1-6,14,-,-,TGTGCCAGCAGTTACTCGAGAGGGTTCTCACCCCTCCACTTT,CASSYSRGFSPLHF
TRBV19,TRBJ2-2,14,-,-,TGTGCCAGCAGGGGACTAACTCGCACCGGGGAGCTGTTTTTT,CASRGLTRTGELFF
TRBV5-4,TRBJ2-5,14,-,once,TGTGCCAGCAGCCCCAGTTCGCCCCAAGAGACCCAGTACTTC,CASSPSSPQETQYF